The next 32 T cell receptor beta chains were all read from a single sample in a study of blood T cell repertoires in COVID-19. Assay used: immunoSEQ multiplex PCR; TCRdb lists only in-frame clones, some missing. Counted here are some 180,000 clones, 82% occurring once; the ten biggest clones make up around 5.5%. The source material was PBMCs or T cells enriched from blood (not recorded which). Receptor source: an older woman with acute COVID-19.

The V and J genes are TRBV28 and TRBJ1-3; D is uncertain. Per the germline V gene, CDR1 is MDHEN and CDR2 is SYDVKM. V was pared by 6 bases and J by 0 bases, with 12 bases between. CDR3 length equals 15 residues. The CDR3 DNA sequence: TGTGCCAGCAGCTATTCCACAGCCTCTGGAAACACCATATATTTT. This gives the protein CASSYSTASGNTIYF.

V usage is TRBV19 and J usage is TRBJ1-2; D is undetermined. This CDR3 is 13 amino acids long. The germline V and J ends were trimmed by 10 bases and 3 bases, with 15 bases remaining between them. In germline, CDR1 is LNHDA, CDR2 SQIVND (reference sequence). The CDR3 reads CATQSEVDYGYTF. The CDR3 DNA is TGTGCCACCCAGAGCGAAGTGGACTATGGCTACACCTTC.

This clone was observed a single time. V usage is TRBV6-2 or TRBV6-3 and J usage is TRBJ1-2; D may be TRBD1 (6 bases). The CDR3 is made up of 13 amino acids. The ends were cut back, 4 bases at V and 8 bases at J, with 14 bases in the middle. Germline CDR1 MNHEY, CDR2 SVGEGT. The CDR3 DNA reads TGTGCCAGCAGTTGGGCAGGGGAACGAGGCTACACCTTC. Its translation: CASSWAGERGYTF.

The chain links TRBV7-2 to TRBJ2-3; 7 bases are a match to TRBD2. Germline V gene sequence: CDR1 SGHTA, CDR2 FQGNSA. This CDR3 spans 17 amino acids. After removal of 6 bases from V and 0 bases from J, the junction contained 12 bases not matched to a gene. CDR3 DNA: TGTGCCAGCAGTTTTTACCCACACGGGGGGAGCACAGATACGCAGTATTTT. It specifies CASSFYPHGGSTDTQYF.

With regard to this clone: Other DNA sequences in the same sample also yield this CDR3. The rearrangement joins TRBV18 to TRBJ1-5; maybe TRBD1 (5 bases). Germline assignment: CDR1 KGHSH and CDR2 LQKENI. The ends were cut back, 1 base at V and 5 bases at J, with 6 bases in the middle. This CDR3 is built from 13 residues. The chain's CDR3 is CASSPLGDQPQHF. In nucleotides, the CDR3 is TGTGCCAGCTCACCACTAGGGGATCAGCCCCAGCATTTT.

CDR3: CASSQRGQGRLTDTQYF. CDR3 in DNA: TGTGCCAGCAGCCAGAGGGGGCAGGGAAGGCTGACAGATACGCAGTATTTT. J is TRBJ2-3 and V is TRBV7-2, with 7 positions matching TRBD1. Trimming removed 5 bases from V and 3 bases from J; junction bases left unmatched: 14. Germline CDR1 is SGHTA and CDR2 is FQGNSA. The CDR3 extends over 17 amino acids.

The rearrangement uses TRBV5-4 and TRBJ2-7, with 7 bases matching TRBD2. With V trimmed by 4 bases and J by 5 bases, 3 bases remained unmatched. Germline V CDR1 and CDR2: SGHNT, YYREEE (reference sequence). The CDR3 runs to 12 residues. CDR3: CASSRGTNEQYF. In nucleotides, the CDR3 is TGTGCCAGCAGCCGGGGGACTAACGAGCAGTACTTC. The whole variable domain, filled in from reference TRBV5-4 and TRBJ2-7, reads ETGVTQSPTHLIKTRGQQVTLRCSSQSGHNTVSWYQQALGQGPQFIFQYYREEENGRGNFPPRFSGLQFPNYSSELNVNALELDDSALYLCASSRGTNEQYFGPGTRLTVT.

Only a few counts were recorded for this clone. This chain uses TRBV30 with TRBJ1-2; D is undetermined. CDR1 GTSNPN and CDR2 SVGIG come from the germline V gene (reference sequence). The CDR3 has 14 amino acids. The ends were cut back, 2 bases at V and 3 bases at J, with 13 bases in the middle. The CDR3 DNA sequence: TGTGCCTGGAGTCAGGAACAGCCTCACTATGGCTACACCTTC. It codes for CAWSQEQPHYGYTF. The full variable domain, with the rest looked up from reference TRBV30 and TRBJ1-2, is SQTIHQWPATLVQPVGSPLSLECTVEGTSNPNLYWYRQAAGRGLQLLFYSVGIGQISSEVPQNLSASRPQDRQFILSSKKLLLSDSGFYLCAWSQEQPHYGYTFGSGTRLTVV.

This clone was recorded at least ten times. The chain carries TRBV19 and TRBJ1-1; the match to TRBD1 covers 7 bases. V shed 5 bases and J 8 bases; nucleotides not matched to a gene: 11. The CDR3 has 14 amino acids. Germline V gene sequence: CDR1 LNHDA, CDR2 SQIVND (reference sequence). The CDR3 bases are TGTGCCAGTAGTTCCCAGGGGGGAGAGCACGAAGCTTTCTTT. Amino acids: CASSSQGGEHEAFF.

This rearrangement joins TRBV29-1 to TRBJ2-5, with D possibly TRBD1 on 8 matching bases. Per the germline V gene, CDR1 is SQVTM and CDR2 is ANQGSEA. The CDR3 contains 17 residues. Trimming removed 2 bases at V and 7 bases at J, with 26 bases between. The CDR3 nucleotides read TGCAGCGTTGAAAGCTCCCCCAGGGGGCGGGGGTTTGGGACCCAGTACTTC. Its translation: CSVESSPRGRGFGTQYF. The entire variable domain, with the rest obtained from reference TRBV29-1 and TRBJ2-5, is as follows: SAVISQKPSRDICQRGTSLTIQCQVDSQVTMMFWYRQQPGQSLTLIATANQGSEATYESGFVIDKFPISRPNLTFSTLTVSNMSPEDSSIYLCSVESSPRGRGFGTQYFGPGTRLLVL.

This clone is a singleton in its sample. The chain combines TRBV2 with TRBJ1-5; perhaps TRBD1 as D (6 bases). There are 16 residues in the CDR3. Germline values: CDR1 SNHLY, CDR2 FYNNEI. V was shortened by 2 bases and J by 3 bases, with 14 bases between the two germline ends. CDR3 in DNA: TGTGCCAGCAGTGAAATGGGAGGGGGATCCAATCAGCCCCAGCATTTT. This translates into CASSEMGGGSNQPQHF.

This chain uses TRBV28 with TRBJ2-3, with TRBD1 identical over 9 bases. Trimming took 8 bases from V and 5 from J; bases not matched to a gene: 11. Germline V gene sequence: CDR1 MDHEN, CDR2 SYDVKM. This CDR3 contains 15 residues. CDR3 sequence (DNA): TGTGCCAGCCTCTCGTGGGGACAGGGACGAGATACGCAGTATTTT. This codes for CASLSWGQGRDTQYF.

This clone was detected only once. The rearrangement uses TRBV28 and TRBJ2-3, with 8 bases lining up with TRBD2. This CDR3 has 17 residues. The V segment lost 1 base and the J segment 0 bases; nucleotides outside the gene matches: 6. Germline lookup yields CDR1 MDHEN and CDR2 SYDVKM. The CDR3 is CASSLFIGGASTDTQYF. Written as DNA, the CDR3 is TGTGCCAGCAGTTTATTTATCGGGGGGGCTAGCACAGATACGCAGTATTTT.

The chain joins TRBV23-1 to TRBJ1-5, with D perhaps TRBD1 (5 bases). TRBV23-1 is filed as an ORF, its function uncertain. This CDR3 contains 15 residues. The ends were cut back, 5 bases at V and 3 bases at J, with 14 bases in the middle. The CDR3 DNA follows: TGCGCCAGCAGTGCCAATACAGGTGACAATCAGCCCCAGCATTTT. This sequence encodes CASSANTGDNQPQHF.

The rearrangement uses TRBV7-2 and TRBJ2-4; 8 bases are shared with TRBD2. This CDR3 has 14 residues. Germline CDR1 is SGHTA and CDR2 is FQGNSA. The V gene end was trimmed by 5 bases and the J gene end by 5 bases; junction bases not matched to a gene: 5. As DNA, the CDR3 is TGTGCCAGCAGCCGTACTAGCGGCGAAAACATTCAGTACTTC. This sequence encodes CASSRTSGENIQYF.

This clone was recorded a few times. CDR3 in amino acids: CATSTSGGQAAQYF. CDR3 nucleotide sequence: TGTGCCACCTCGACTAGCGGGGGGCAGGCCGCCCAGTACTTC. The chain recombines TRBV19 with TRBJ2-5; 13 bases match TRBD2. Germline values: CDR1 LNHDA, CDR2 SQIVND (reference sequence). This CDR3 spans 14 amino acids. After removal of 10 bases from V and 9 bases from J, the junction contained 11 bases not matched to a gene.

This chain connects TRBV30 to TRBJ2-2, with 7 bases that match TRBD1. The CDR3 covers 17 residues. Germline CDR1 reads GTSNPN; CDR2 reads SVGIG (reference sequence). J lost 2 bases, V lost 3 bases, and 12 bases had no gene match. CDR3 nucleotide sequence: TGTGCCTGGAGCTTCCCGGCAGGGGGTCGTAACACCGGGGAGCTGTTTTTT. Translated, it gives CAWSFPAGGRNTGELFF.

This chain uses TRBV19 with TRBJ2-7, with D perhaps matching TRBD2 (6 bases). The CDR3 consists of 13 residues. The V and J ends lost 11 bases and 2 bases respectively, with 16 bases between them. In germline, CDR1 is LNHDA, CDR2 SQIVND (reference sequence). CDR3 residues: CASTGEHPYEQYF. In nucleotides, the CDR3 is TGTGCCTCCACGGGAGAACACCCCTACGAGCAGTACTTC.

This rearrangement joins TRBV4-2 to TRBJ2-4; TRBD2 is a possible D gene (6 bases). Trimming removed 1 base at V and 1 base at J, with 11 bases between. Per germline, CDR1 LGHNA and CDR2 YNFKEQ. This CDR3 has 16 amino acids. CDR3 sequence reads: CASSQGGVGAKNIQYF. The DNA of the CDR3 is TGTGCCAGCAGCCAAGGGGGGGTGGGTGCCAAAAACATTCAGTACTTC.

The chain is built from TRBV30 and TRBJ2-1, with 10 positions matching TRBD2. The V and J ends lost 0 bases and 14 bases, in that order; junction bases with no gene match: 10. CDR3 length: 14 amino acids. Per the germline V gene, CDR1 is GTSNPN and CDR2 is SVGIG (reference sequence). This CDR3 is CAWSVAGGLVVKFF. CDR3 nucleotide sequence: TGTGCCTGGAGTGTAGCGGGAGGGCTCGTAGTGAAGTTCTTC.

CDR3 protein: CASSPLYEQYF. The CDR3 DNA reads as TGTGCCAGCAGTCCTCTATACGAGCAGTACTTC. The chain uses TRBV6-5 and TRBJ2-7, with D unclear. Looked up from germline, CDR1 is MNHEY and CDR2 is SVGAGI. The V and J ends lost 5 bases and 4 bases respectively, with 6 bases between them. CDR3 size: 11 residues.

The genes are TRBV18 and TRBJ2-7; 7 positions agree with TRBD1. Germline CDR1 is KGHSH and CDR2 is LQKENI. The junction had 21 bases not matched to a gene; V was cut back by 6 bases and J by 10 bases. This CDR3 contains 16 residues. CDR3 nucleotides: TGTGCCAGCTCCGCCCTCGAAAGTACAGGGGAGTCCGGCCAGTACGTC. This sequence encodes CASSALESTGESGQYV.

The chain links TRBV28 to TRBJ1-6, with 7 bases that match TRBD1. Trimming took 7 bases from V and 13 from J; bases not matched to a gene: 16. CDR1 is MDHEN, CDR2 SYDVKM, per germline. The CDR3 sequence is 15 residues long. CDR3 bases: TGTGCCAGCAACTTGGACGCAGGGGGGAGTATGCCCCTCCACTTT. As protein: CASNLDAGGSMPLHF.

V and J are TRBV11-2 and TRBJ2-1; D is perhaps TRBD2 (6 bases). This CDR3 is built from 15 residues. V lost 7 bases and J 5 bases, leaving 18 bases between the germline ends. Per the germline V gene, CDR1 is SGHAT and CDR2 is FQNNGV. The DNA for the CDR3 is TGTGCCAGCAAACAAATTCTAGCGATCCACAATGAGCAGTTCTTC. Its protein is CASKQILAIHNEQFF.

The chain combines TRBV13 with TRBJ2-7; D might be TRBD1 (5 bases). Germline V gene data show CDR1 as PRHDT and CDR2 as FYEKMQ (reference sequence). The CDR3 runs to 14 residues. Trimming removed 5 bases at V and 4 bases at J, with 15 bases between. The CDR3 loop reads CASSLTNSGYEQYV. In nucleotides, the CDR3 is TGTGCCAGCAGCCTGACAAACTCAGGGTACGAGCAGTACGTC.

The rearrangement joins TRBV19 to TRBJ2-3; maybe TRBD1 (6 bases). The germline V and J ends were trimmed by 6 bases and 4 bases, with 8 bases remaining between them. The CDR3 covers 12 residues. Looked up from germline, CDR1 is LNHDA and CDR2 is SQIVND (reference sequence). Written as DNA, the CDR3 is TGTGCCAGTAGAGCAGGGGCAGATACGCAGTATTTT. Protein sequence: CASRAGADTQYF.

The DNA of the CDR3 is TGTGCCAGCAGGCTACAGGGGGCGAACACTGAAGCTTTCTTT. It codes for CASRLQGANTEAFF. The chain combines TRBV5-4 with TRBJ1-1; the match to TRBD1 covers 9 bases. V lost 5 bases to trimming and J lost 1 base; unmatched junction nucleotides: 3. Germline CDR1 and CDR2: SGHNT and YYREEE (reference sequence). The CDR3 totals 14 residues.

DNA for the CDR3: TGTGCCAGCAGCCCAGGGACAGCCTACGAGCAGTACGTC. Amino acid sequence: CASSPGTAYEQYV. This chain joins TRBV6-6 and TRBJ2-7; TRBD1 aligns across 7 bases. This CDR3 has 13 residues. Unmatched junction bases numbered 4, after V lost 6 bases and J lost 2 bases. Germline values: CDR1 MNHNY, CDR2 SVGAGI (reference sequence).

The V call is TRBV12-3 or TRBV12-4, the J call TRBJ2-1; D perhaps matches TRBD2 (5 bases). V shed 0 bases and J shed 8 bases, with 5 bases lying between them. This CDR3 region has 12 residues. The CDR3 loop reads CASSLAGDEQFF. For the CDR3, the DNA is TGTGCCAGCAGTTTAGCCGGGGATGAGCAGTTCTTC.

This clone was picked up a small number of times. The V and J genes are TRBV25-1 and TRBJ1-1, with D tentatively TRBD1 (6 bases). The CDR3 totals 15 residues. Germline V lookup: CDR1 MGHDK, CDR2 SYGVNS. Trimming shortened V by 6 bases and J by 1 base, and 15 bases separated the two germline ends. The CDR3: CASSPSAGANTEAFF. In DNA form, the CDR3 reads TGTGCCAGCAGCCCCTCGGCGGGGGCGAACACTGAAGCTTTCTTT.

The rearrangement joins TRBV5-1 to TRBJ1-5; a weak D match, TRBD1 (6 bases). The CDR3 runs 13 residues. Germline V CDR1 and CDR2: SGHRS, YFSETQ. V lost 5 bases to trimming and J lost 4 bases, with 10 bases between them. The chain's CDR3 is CASSSDRNQPQHF. The CDR3 region has the DNA TGCGCCAGCAGTTCGGACAGAAATCAGCCCCAGCATTTT.

The CDR3: CASSPPAPGGGNTIYF. Written as DNA, the CDR3 is TGTGCCAGCTCACCACCGGCCCCCGGAGGAGGAAACACCATATATTTT. The chain uses TRBV18 and TRBJ1-3; D gene unclear. Germline V CDR1 and CDR2: KGHSH, LQKENI. V gave up 0 bases and J gave up 4 bases, with 13 bases separating them. There are 16 residues in the CDR3.